This T cell receptor beta chain is from a study of cytotoxic CD8 clonotypes in ibrutinib-treated CLL. On the study more broadly: The group held more than 10 relapsed/refractory and around 14 treatment-naive patients, with some 17 IGHV unmutated. Investigators reported 25 or so partial and 2 complete responses; after median around 63 months, roughly 15 patients remained remitted and around twelve progressed. Response samples were drawn at a median of about eleven months of treatment, range 6 to 36. Samples showed on average around 260,000 productive templates and about 100,000 productive rearrangements.

Between the trimmed V and J ends, which lost 3 bases and 6 bases, there was a span of 2 bases. Germline V gives CDR1 MDHEN, CDR2 SYDVKM. The CDR3 spans 11 residues. TCRdb's table, derived via immunoSEQ multiplex PCR, lists solely in-frame clones and lacks some. The sample has tens of thousands of clones; over 50% are singletons. The TCR sequence derives from a human donor with chronic lymphocytic leukemia. The sample was PBMCs, taken after 24 months of ibrutinib treatment. The chain recombines TRBV28 with TRBJ1-4; D is unresolved. In nucleotides, the CDR3 is TGTGCCAGCAGTTTCCATGAAAAACTGTTTTTT. This gives the protein CASSFHEKLFF. Combining the CDR3 with reference TRBV28 and TRBJ1-4 gives the whole variable domain DVKVTQSSRYLVKRTGEKVFLECVQDMDHENMFWYRQDPGLGLRLIYFSYDVKMKEKGDIPEGYSVSREKKERFSLILESASTNQTSMYLCASSFHEKLFFGSGTQLSVL.